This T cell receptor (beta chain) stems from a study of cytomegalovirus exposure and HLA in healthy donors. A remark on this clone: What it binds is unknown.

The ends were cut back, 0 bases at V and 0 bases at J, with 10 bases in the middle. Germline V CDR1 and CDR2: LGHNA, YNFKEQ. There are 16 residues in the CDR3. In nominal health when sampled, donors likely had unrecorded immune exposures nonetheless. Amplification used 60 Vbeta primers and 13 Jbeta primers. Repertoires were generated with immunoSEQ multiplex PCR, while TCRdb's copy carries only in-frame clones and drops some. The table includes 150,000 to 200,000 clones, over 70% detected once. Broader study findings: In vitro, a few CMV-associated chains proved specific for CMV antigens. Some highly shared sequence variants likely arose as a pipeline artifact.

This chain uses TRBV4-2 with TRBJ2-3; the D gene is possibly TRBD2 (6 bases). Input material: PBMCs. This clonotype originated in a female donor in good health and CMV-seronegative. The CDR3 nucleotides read TGTGCCAGCAGCCAAGAAGTTAGCGGTAGCACAGATACGCAGTATTTT. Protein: CASSQEVSGSTDTQYF.